This T cell receptor beta chain was observed in a study of T cells after yellow fever vaccination. Points from the study as a whole: From the bulk population, abundant clonotypes could contaminate and appear within FACS-sorted repertoires. Compared with primary, the secondary response was weaker and peaked at day 5, not 15. Most primary-vaccination clones reappeared after the booster (about 95% CD4, more than 70% CD8).

Concerning this clonotype itself: Its specificity is unknown.

Germline V lookup: CDR1 MNHEY, CDR2 SVGAGI. This CDR3 contains 13 residues. Trimming pared 2 bases from V and 11 bases from J, leaving 10 bases between. Generation of TCR cDNA used 5'RACE template switching (which added a universal primer site and UMIs). TCRdb re-called the 5' RACE reads with MiXCR, one entry per CDR3 protein. Of tens of thousands of distinct CDR3 sequences listed, 7.3% are singletons. Specimen: CD8+ T cells sorted from PBMCs, collected 10 days after the first yellow fever vaccination. The sequence was collected from a man aged 18 to 30 who received the YFV17D yellow fever vaccine. The rearrangement links TRBV6-5 to TRBJ1-6, with D perhaps TRBD1 (5 bases). The CDR3 here is CASSYGAGPPLHF. In DNA, the CDR3 is TGTGCCAGCAGTTACGGGGCGGGACCACCCCTCCACTTT.